This T cell receptor beta chain is drawn from a study of beta chain features in type 1 diabetes. This clone was counted only a few times. What it binds is unknown. What was sequenced were expressed TCRB transcripts, since all of the isolated RNA had been reverse transcribed. For naive, central memory and regulatory T cell samples, reads averaged roughly 3.7 million. The method was immunoSEQ multiplex PCR; TCRdb's version includes in-frame clones alone and lacks a portion of them. In the table there are over 700,000 clones, 17% of which are singletons. General study findings and limits: When VDJ junctions were examined, type 1 diabetes patients showed fewer insertions and more deletions. Shortening that was moderate but significant affected the TCRB CDR3s of Type 1 diabetes patients in all four CD4+ subsets. These data did not resolve whether HLA type affects TCRB rearrangement.

Sequenced: naive CD4+ T cells from blood. The receptor's source is a woman under 30 in good health.

The CDR3 is CASSQGRQSTDTQYF. The CDR3 bases are TGTGCCAGCAGCCAAGGACGACAGAGCACAGATACGCAGTATTTT. This chain links TRBV4-2 with TRBJ2-3; perhaps TRBD1 as D (5 bases). The CDR3 totals 15 residues. CDR1 and CDR2 (germline): LGHNA, YNFKEQ. The V end was cut by 1 base, the J end by 0 bases, with 8 bases between.